This is a list of T cell receptor beta chains from one sample in a study of graft-versus-host responses after intestinal transplantation. The antigens for these receptors are not known. The repertoire was sequenced with immunoSEQ multiplex PCR; TCRdb's copy has only in-frame clones and lacks some. Of roughly 110,000 clones listed, about 92% are singletons. The material was unstimulated CD8+ T cells sorted from spleen or lymph node cells, obtained before transplant. The origin of the receptors is a human donor who was the organ donor for an intestinal transplant. Each CDR3 is given with its conserved first and last residue. The D gene is left open where the match is weak. Clone size is stated in some rows and not others, as once, few, many or a class when expanded.

TRBV4-2	TRBJ2-3	once	-	15	TGTGCCAGCAGCCAGGAGGAGCTCAGCACAGATATGCAGTATTTT	CASSQEELSTDMQYF
TRBV28	TRBJ2-5	-	-	16	TGTGCCAGCAGTTTATATTCCGGGGGCTTGGCGGAGACCCAGTACTTC	CASSLYSGGLAETQYF
TRBV9	TRBJ2-3	-	-	12	TGTGCCAGCAGCGGAGAGACAGATACGCAGTATTTT	CASSGETDTQYF
TRBV9	TRBJ2-2	-	-	19	TGTGCCAGCAGCGTAAGTACAGGACCTTACAGCGCGAACACCGGGGAGCTGTTTTTT	CASSVSTGPYSANTGELFF
TRBV14	TRBJ2-3	-	-	12	TGTGCCAGCAGCCAATGGACAGATACGCAGTATTTT	CASSQWTDTQYF
TRBV7-9	TRBJ2-7	-	-	13	TGTGCCAGCAGCCCCCCCGGGGGTCGCGAGCAGTACTTC	CASSPPGGREQYF
TRBV4-1	TRBJ1-1	-	-	16	TGCGCCAGCAGCCAAGATCCGCAGGGTTTGAACACTGAAGCTTTCTTT	CASSQDPQGLNTEAFF
TRBV7-6	TRBJ2-3	-	-	14	TGTGCCAGCAGCGATGCAGGCTACACAGATACGCAGTATTTT	CASSDAGYTDTQYF
TRBV30	TRBJ1-3	-	-	11	TGTGCCTGGAGTGACGGAAACACCATATATTTT	CAWSDGNTIYF
TRBV5-1	TRBJ2-1	-	-	13	TGCGCCAGCAGCCCCCCGGCCTACAATGAGCAGTTCTTC	CASSPPAYNEQFF
TRBV5-4	TRBJ2-3	-	-	16	TGTGCCAGCAGCTTGGAAGGCAGGGAGGGCACAGATACGCAGTATTTT	CASSLEGREGTDTQYF
TRBV4-1	TRBJ2-6	-	-	20	TGCGCCAGCAGCACACTGATTCTGGCGGGGGCGGTCTCTGGGGCCAACGTCCTGACTTTC	CASSTLILAGAVSGANVLTF
TRBV4-1	TRBJ2-7	-	TRBD2	17	TGCGCCAGCAGCGCCCCGGGACTAGCGGGAGGCCCCTACGAGCAGTACTTC	CASSAPGLAGGPYEQYF
TRBV27	TRBJ1-1	-	-	14	TGTGCCAGCAGTTTATTGGGGTTGAACACTGAAGCTTTCTTT	CASSLLGLNTEAFF
TRBV5-4	TRBJ1-3	-	-	14	TGTGCCAGCAGCTTGGGAGGCTCTGGAAACACCATATATTTT	CASSLGGSGNTIYF
TRBV5-6	TRBJ2-3	-	-	13	TGTGCCAGCAGCTTGGCCCCCACAGATACGCAGTATTTT	CASSLAPTDTQYF
TRBV21-1	TRBJ1-3	-	-	13	TGTGCCAGCAGCATCGTGTCTGGAAACACCATATATTTT	CASSIVSGNTIYF
TRBV6-6	TRBJ2-7	-	-	14	TGTGCCAGCAGTTACTCCGGGCGGGGGCACGAGCAGTACTTC	CASSYSGRGHEQYF
TRBV5-1	TRBJ2-7	-	TRBD1	14	TGCGCCAGCAGCCGGGACAGTTTCTCCTACGAGCAGTACTTC	CASSRDSFSYEQYF
TRBV30	TRBJ2-6	-	-	15	TGTGCCTGGAGTTCCGACATCTCTGGGGCCAACGTCCTGACTTTC	CAWSSDISGANVLTF
TRBV27	TRBJ1-5	-	-	14	TGTGCCAGCAGTCCCATAACGGTCGGTCAGCCCCAGCATTTT	CASSPITVGQPQHF
TRBV9	TRBJ2-7	-	TRBD2	14	TGTGCCAGCAGCCCGGGACTAGCGTCCTACGAGCAGTACTTC	CASSPGLASYEQYF
TRBV7-9	TRBJ2-7	-	-	12	TGTGCCAGCAGCTTGAAAGGTTACGAGCAGTACTTC	CASSLKGYEQYF